Below, 25 T cell receptor beta chains from the same sample are listed, as sequenced in a study of yellow fever vaccine responses in identical twins. TCRdb re-called the RT-PCR reads through MiXCR, storing one row per CDR3 protein. The data show 5,000 to 6,500 distinct CDR3 sequences, with about nine tenths seen just once and about 3% held by the top ten. Sequences were derived from T cells from blood (PBMCs), unsorted or a sorted subset (not recorded which), sampled before or after yellow fever vaccination (not recorded which). The source of these receptors is a woman aged 18 to 35 who received the yellow fever vaccine.

As to this clonotype: Germline is not matched at one junction end, which may reflect a read error. The chain joins TRBV12-3 or TRBV12-4 to TRBJ2-7, with 10 bases lining up with TRBD2. This CDR3 comprises 14 residues. This CDR3 reads CASSLAGASYEQYF. The DNA of the CDR3 is TGTGCCAGCAGTCTAGCGGGAGCCTCCTACGAGCAGTACTTC.

The chain uses TRBV11-1 and TRBJ2-3; D gene uncertain. Looked up from germline, CDR1 is SGHAT and CDR2 is FQDESV (reference sequence). The V gene lost 5 bases and the J gene lost 7 bases, with 13 bases spanning the gap. The CDR3 runs 13 residues. DNA of the CDR3: TGTGCCAGCAGCCCCGGGCCCCGAAATACGCAGTATTTT. It translates to CASSPGPRNTQYF. Looking up the rest from reference TRBV11-1 and TRBJ2-3 gives the full variable domain: EAEVAQSPRYKITEKSQAVAFWCDPISGHATLYWYRQILGQGPELLVQFQDESVVDDSQLPKDRFSAERLKGVDSTLKIQPAELGDSAMYLCASSPGPRNTQYFGPGTRLTVL.

The rearrangement joins TRBV19 to TRBJ2-3, with 10 positions matching TRBD2. V gave up 7 bases and J gave up 8 bases; unmatched junction bases: 9. In germline, CDR1 is LNHDA, CDR2 SQIVND (reference sequence). This CDR3 spans 14 amino acids. The CDR3 loop reads CASITSGVASTQYF. The CDR3 region has the DNA TGTGCCAGTATTACTAGCGGGGTCGCCAGTACGCAGTATTTT.

V usage is TRBV6-1 and J usage is TRBJ1-1, with 7 bases aligning to TRBD1. CDR1 MNHNS and CDR2 SASEGT come from the germline V gene. J lost 10 bases, V lost 6 bases, and 8 bases had no gene match. The CDR3 has 12 residues. The CDR3, as DNA: TGTGCCAGCAGGACGACAGGGTTTATAGCTTTCTTT. Encoded protein: CASRTTGFIAFF.

This sequence joins TRBV4-2 and TRBJ2-4; D remains unclear. V was pared by 2 bases and J by 4 bases, with 12 bases between. Germline assignment: CDR1 LGHNA and CDR2 YNFKEQ. This CDR3 region has 15 residues. CDR3 amino acids: CASSQSSAEKNIQYF. The CDR3 nucleotides read TGTGCCAGCAGCCAAAGTTCCGCGGAGAAAAACATTCAGTACTTC.

CDR3 coding DNA: TGTGCCAGCAGTTACCTCATCTACGAGCAGTACTTC. Translation gives CASSYLIYEQYF. The chain employs TRBV6-2 or TRBV6-3 and TRBJ2-7; no firm D call. The length of the CDR3 is 12 residues. CDR1 and CDR2 from the germline V gene are MNHEY and SVGEGT. The V gene lost 2 bases and the J gene lost 3 bases, with 5 bases spanning the gap.

The V and J genes are TRBV28 and TRBJ2-5, with 10 bases that match TRBD2. This CDR3 contains 15 residues. The V gene's germline CDR1 is MDHEN and CDR2 SYDVKM. Losses at the gene ends were 3 bases for V and 1 base for J; bases not matched to a gene: 2. The CDR3 DNA is TGTGCCAGCAGTTTTAGCGGGGGGACCCAAGAGACCCAGTACTTC. It is translated as CASSFSGGTQETQYF.

CDR3 in amino acids: CASSSDGGGTETQYF. CDR3 DNA sequence: TGTGCCAGCAGCTCCGACGGCGGGGGAACAGAGACCCAGTACTTC. The chain combines TRBV7-1 with TRBJ2-5, with 7 bases aligning to TRBD2. TRBV7-1 is flagged as an ORF with uncertain function. The trim removed 3 bases at V and 4 bases at J, leaving 8 bases unmatched. This CDR3 contains 15 residues.

The chain recombines TRBV6-2 or TRBV6-3 with TRBJ1-1, with D possibly TRBD1 on 5 matching bases. V dropped 0 bases and J dropped 3 bases, with 8 bases sitting between them. The CDR3 contains 14 residues. Per germline, CDR1 MNHEY and CDR2 SVGEGT. The CDR3 loop reads CASSYSARDTEAFF. CDR3 sequence (DNA): TGTGCCAGCAGTTACTCAGCCAGGGACACTGAAGCTTTCTTT.

The V gene is TRBV21-1, the J gene TRBJ2-2; TRBD2 was called by the table and not checked on the DNA. TRBV21-1 has pseudogene status. The CDR3 sequence is 15 residues long. CDR3 in amino acids: CASSLPGLATGELFF. Here the CDR3 DNA reads TGTGCCAGCAGTCTACCGGGACTAGCTACCGGGGAGCTGTTTTTT.

Only a few counts were recorded for this clonotype. This rearrangement joins TRBV6-1 to TRBJ2-1; 11 bases fit TRBD2. Germline CDR1 is MNHNS and CDR2 is SASEGT. The J segment lost 7 bases and the V segment lost 6 bases, leaving 8 bases of the junction unmatched. CDR3 length: 15 amino acids. CDR3 bases: TGTGCCAGCAGCGCTGGTAGCGGGGGGGCGAATGAGCAGTTCTTC. Amino acids: CASSAGSGGANEQFF.

The chain carries TRBV10-3 and TRBJ2-2; TRBD1 agrees at 7 bases. Germline V gene lookup returns CDR1 ENHRY and CDR2 SYGVKD. J lost 3 bases, V lost 2 bases, and 0 bases had no gene match. The CDR3 spans 14 residues. DNA of the CDR3: TGTGCCATCAGTGAGGACAGGGACACCGGGGAGCTGTTTTTT. This translates into CAISEDRDTGELFF.

J is TRBJ2-7 and V is TRBV12-3 or TRBV12-4; 7 bases fit TRBD1. This CDR3 contains 11 residues. V lost 6 bases, J lost 4 bases, and 0 bases stayed unmatched. The CDR3 region is CASSRGYEQYF. In nucleotides, the CDR3 is TGTGCCAGCAGCAGGGGGTACGAGCAGTACTTC.

With respect to this clonotype: One end of the junction fails to match germline, which may point to a read error. J is TRBJ2-1 and V is TRBV29-1; unclear D gene. CDR3 size: 12 residues. Looked up from germline, CDR1 is SQVTM and CDR2 is ANQGSEA. The CDR3 bases are TGCAGCGTCGAAGGCAGATACAATGAGCAGTTCTTC. It encodes CSVEGRYNEQFF.

The chain carries TRBV28 and TRBJ2-2; no definite D call. Germline-derived CDR1 and CDR2 are MDHEN and SYDVKM. The CDR3 runs to 11 residues. Trimming stripped 4 bases from V and 6 bases from J, with 3 bases between. For the CDR3, the DNA is TGTGCCAGCAGTTCCTCCGGGGAGCTGTTTTTT. This codes for CASSSSGELFF.

This chain connects TRBV29-1 to TRBJ2-7; weak D call: TRBD1 (6 bases). CDR1 and CDR2 (germline): SQVTM, ANQGSEA. This CDR3 is built from 12 residues. The ends were cut back, 4 bases at V and 2 bases at J, with 9 bases in the middle. CDR3 in amino acids: CSVGGQTYEQYF. The CDR3 region has the DNA TGCAGCGTTGGGGGACAAACCTACGAGCAGTACTTC.

This chain connects TRBV11-1 to TRBJ2-1, with 13 positions matching TRBD2. V lost 3 bases and J lost 11; bases outside the gene matches: 7. The germline V gene has CDR1 SGHAT and CDR2 FQDESV (reference sequence). This CDR3 has 15 residues. For the CDR3, the DNA is TGTGCCAGCAGCTTCGGACTAGCGGGGGAGTTAAAGCAGTTCTTC. It codes for CASSFGLAGELKQFF.

The chain employs TRBV28 and TRBJ1-2; TRBD1 aligns across 7 bases. This CDR3 is built from 12 residues. The trim removed 5 bases at V and 8 bases at J, leaving 5 bases unmatched. CDR1 is MDHEN and CDR2 is SYDVKM in the germline V gene. CDR3 coding DNA: TGTGCCAGCAGTCCCCCAGGGGGAGGCTACACCTTC. Translating it yields CASSPPGGGYTF.

The rearrangement links TRBV12-3 or TRBV12-4 to TRBJ1-1; D gene unclear. V was trimmed by 1 base and J by 0 bases, leaving 9 bases between them. This CDR3 contains 15 residues. The CDR3 region is CASSLGPQMNTEAFF. DNA of the CDR3: TGTGCCAGCAGTTTAGGTCCCCAGATGAACACTGAAGCTTTCTTT.

This clonotype was seen a few times. The V and J genes are TRBV9 and TRBJ2-5; D uncertain. CDR3 length: 14 amino acids. Germline loops: CDR1 SGDLS, CDR2 YYNGEE. With 1 base removed from V and 0 bases from J, the gap between germline ends came to 7 bases. CDR3 DNA sequence: TGTGCCAGCAGCGTAACCGGTAACCAAGAGACCCAGTACTTC. Encoded protein: CASSVTGNQETQYF.

The chain combines TRBV5-4 with TRBJ2-7; D not certain. Trimming took off 3 bases at V and 5 bases at J, with 12 bases between the two ends. The CDR3 is 13 amino acids. Germline loops: CDR1 SGHNT, CDR2 YYREEE (reference sequence). In nucleotides, the CDR3 is TGTGCCAGCAGCTGGGCCGAAGGAGACGAGCAGTACTTC. Translated: CASSWAEGDEQYF. Full variable domain (remainder filled in from reference TRBV5-4 and TRBJ2-7): ETGVTQSPTHLIKTRGQQVTLRCSSQSGHNTVSWYQQALGQGPQFIFQYYREEENGRGNFPPRFSGLQFPNYSSELNVNALELDDSALYLCASSWAEGDEQYFGPGTRLTVT.

This chain links TRBV11-1 with TRBJ1-6; D is unresolved. The CDR3 is 15 residues long. Germline V lookup: CDR1 SGHAT, CDR2 FQDESV (reference sequence). V was clipped by 5 bases and J by 9 bases, with 17 bases between them. CDR3: CASSGRTPTSSPLHF. The CDR3 bases are TGTGCCAGCAGCGGTAGAACACCAACCTCTTCACCCCTCCACTTT.

This clonotype occurred once. The chain uses TRBV6-1 and TRBJ2-7; D gene uncertain. CDR1 MNHNS and CDR2 SASEGT come from the germline V gene. V lost 8 bases and J lost 7, with 12 bases in between. The CDR3 consists of 11 residues. CDR3 in amino acids: CASSRSEEQYF. The CDR3 bases are TGTGCCAGCTCCCGGTCCGAGGAGCAGTACTTC.

The V and J genes are TRBV10-3 and TRBJ2-7, with D tentatively TRBD2 (5 bases). There are 15 residues in the CDR3. CDR1 ENHRY and CDR2 SYGVKD come from the germline V gene. Trimming took 5 bases from V and 2 from J, leaving 16 bases between them. The chain's CDR3 is CAISRSQEAPYEQYF. The CDR3 region has the DNA TGTGCCATCAGTCGGTCGCAGGAGGCCCCCTACGAGCAGTACTTC.

In this sample, this clonotype turned up once. V usage is TRBV20-1 and J usage is TRBJ2-7, with a weak D call TRBD2 (6 bases). This CDR3 comprises 13 residues. The ends were cut back, 1 base at V and 12 bases at J, with 19 bases in the middle. CDR1 is DFQATT and CDR2 is SNEGSKA in the germline V gene (reference sequence). The CDR3 DNA reads TGCAGTGCTAGAGCCCAGGCCCCGGGAGTCGGGTACTTC. This gives the protein CSARAQAPGVGYF.